Given below is one TCR beta chain in context. No antigen is known for it. The PCR made use of 60 Vbeta and 13 Jbeta primers. The table came from immunoSEQ multiplex PCR; TCRdb's copy has only in-frame clones and leaves some out. The sample data list 190,000 or so clones. Unmatched junction bases numbered 12, after V lost 4 bases and J lost 6 bases. This CDR3 has 16 amino acids. Germline V CDR1 and CDR2: SGHDT, YYEEEE. The data derive from a study of cytomegalovirus exposure and HLA in healthy donors. Study-wide points: A later analysis reported that several of the most significant clusters appeared to be linked to common viral pathogens, among them Epstein-Barr virus. The classifier was said to identify cytomegalovirus status with high specificity and sensitivity.

The sequenced sample consisted of PBMCs. V usage is TRBV5-6 and J usage is TRBJ2-4, with TRBD1 matching 8 bases. This TCR came from a boy aged 10-17 years in good health and CMV-seronegative. This CDR3 is CASSPRRAGGTNIQYF. The DNA for the CDR3 is TGTGCCAGCAGCCCCCGGCGGGCAGGGGGCACAAACATTCAGTACTTC.